These 11 T cell receptor beta chains came from one sample sequenced in a study of cytomegalovirus exposure and HLA in healthy donors. The study ran its PCR with 60 Vbeta and 13 Jbeta primers. Clones were read by immunoSEQ multiplex PCR, and TCRdb kept only the in-frame ones, dropping some. The table for this sample gives about 160,000 clones. Source material: PBMCs. These receptors were obtained from a woman aged 55-70 years in good health and CMV-seronegative.

The chain recombines TRBV2 with TRBJ2-1; 9 nucleotides match TRBD1. V gave up 8 bases and J gave up 7 bases; unmatched junction bases: 6. CDR1 is SNHLY and CDR2 is FYNNEI in the germline V gene. The CDR3 loop spans 13 amino acids. CDR3 nucleotide sequence: TGTGCCAGCTTCCGGGACAGGGCGAATGAGCAGTTCTTC. Translating gives CASFRDRANEQFF. Full variable domain (remainder filled in from reference TRBV2 and TRBJ2-1): EPEVTQTPSHQVTQMGQEVILRCVPISNHLYFYWYRQILGQKVEFLVSFYNNEISEKSEIFDDQFSVERPDGSNFTLKIRSTKLEDSAMYFCASFRDRANEQFFGPGTRLTVL.

The chain recombines TRBV19 with TRBJ2-6; D possibly corresponds to TRBD1 (7 bases). The V end was cut by 6 bases, the J end by 0 bases, with 15 bases between. CDR3 length: 17 amino acids. Germline assignment: CDR1 LNHDA and CDR2 SQIVND (reference sequence). This chain's CDR3 is CASRAGQPSSGANVLTF. The DNA for the CDR3 is TGTGCCAGTAGGGCGGGACAGCCGAGCTCTGGGGCCAACGTCCTGACTTTC.

J is TRBJ2-1 and V is TRBV5-4; 7 nucleotides agree with TRBD1. This CDR3 is 13 amino acids long. The V segment lost 4 bases and the J segment 4 bases; nucleotides outside the gene matches: 2. CDR1 is SGHNT, CDR2 YYREEE, per germline (reference sequence). CDR3 in DNA: TGTGCCAGCAGCAGGGACAGTTACAATGAGCAGTTCTTC. Encoded protein: CASSRDSYNEQFF.

The chain couples TRBV27 to TRBJ2-7; 8 bases fit TRBD2. V dropped 0 bases and J dropped 7; count of bases not matched to a gene: 11. Germline CDR1 is MNHEY and CDR2 is SMNVEV (reference sequence). The CDR3 is 16 amino acids. The CDR3 coding sequence is TGTGCCAGCAGTTTATCGGGAGCCGGGACTAGTGTAGAGCAGTACTTC. Its protein is CASSLSGAGTSVEQYF.

The CDR3 DNA is TGTGCCAGCAGTTTAAGAACAGGTGGCCACGAGCAGTACTTC. Its protein is CASSLRTGGHEQYF. The V call is TRBV27, the J call TRBJ2-7, with a weak D call TRBD1 (5 bases). V dropped 2 bases and J dropped 5 bases, with 13 bases sitting between them. Germline V gives CDR1 MNHEY, CDR2 SMNVEV (reference sequence). The CDR3 contains 14 residues.

V usage is TRBV5-4 and J usage is TRBJ2-7; the D is unclear. Trimming cost V 4 bases and J 1 base, with 6 bases left between them. Germline V CDR1 and CDR2: SGHNT, YYREEE (reference sequence). This CDR3 contains 12 residues. This chain's CDR3 is CASSINSYEQYF. CDR3 DNA sequence: TGTGCCAGCAGCATAAATTCCTACGAGCAGTACTTC.

This rearrangement joins TRBV29-1 to TRBJ1-2; TRBD1 is a possible D gene (5 bases). The V end lost 0 bases, the J end lost 1 base, and 9 bases lay between the germline ends. This CDR3 has 14 amino acids. Germline CDR1 and CDR2: SQVTM and ANQGSEA. CDR3 sequence reads: CSVEDRGDNYGYTF. DNA of the CDR3: TGCAGCGTTGAAGATCGGGGGGATAACTATGGCTACACCTTC. The complete variable domain, with remaining parts taken from reference TRBV29-1 and TRBJ1-2, reads SAVISQKPSRDICQRGTSLTIQCQVDSQVTMMFWYRQQPGQSLTLIATANQGSEATYESGFVIDKFPISRPNLTFSTLTVSNMSPEDSSIYLCSVEDRGDNYGYTFGSGTRLTVV.

J is TRBJ2-7 and V is TRBV15; TRBD2 might be the D (6 bases). This CDR3 is 14 amino acids long. Trimming shortened V by 5 bases and J by 5 bases, and 16 bases separated the two germline ends. In germline, CDR1 is LNHNV, CDR2 YYDKDF (reference sequence). CDR3 bases: TGTGCCACCAGCCCGGGACTCCTGGACCACGAGCAGTACTTC. Its protein is CATSPGLLDHEQYF.

DNA of the CDR3: TGTGCTAGTGGTAAAAGGGACAGGGAGAACACTGAAGCTTTCTTT. Its translation: CASGKRDRENTEAFF. V is TRBV12-5 and J is TRBJ1-1; TRBD1 aligns across 9 bases. The CDR3 is 15 residues long. Germline V CDR1 and CDR2: LGHNT, FRNRAP. Losses at the gene ends were 5 bases for V and 1 base for J; bases not matched to a gene: 5.

The V gene is TRBV5-6, the J gene TRBJ2-1; 12 bases are shared with TRBD2. This CDR3 region has 18 residues. V dropped 0 bases and J dropped 2; count of bases not matched to a gene: 6. From germline, CDR1 is SGHDT and CDR2 YYEEEE. The CDR3 coding sequence is TGTGCCAGCAGCTTGGTGGCTAGCGGGGGGGTCCCCTACAATGAGCAGTTCTTC. Its protein product is CASSLVASGGVPYNEQFF.

The chain has TRBV30 and TRBJ2-4, with TRBD2 identical over 8 bases. V shed 2 bases, J shed 9 bases, and the junction held 15 bases outside the gene matches. Germline values: CDR1 GTSNPN, CDR2 SVGIG (reference sequence). The CDR3 is 16 residues long. In nucleotides, the CDR3 is TGTGCCTGGAGTTCCCACGGACTAGCCCGGGGCGGCATTCAGTACTTC. It yields the protein CAWSSHGLARGGIQYF.